The clone carrying this T cell receptor (beta chain) was recorded a few times. Antigen unknown. In TCRdb, the RT-PCR reads were re-called with MiXCR into one record per CDR3 protein. The sample holds more than 550,000 distinct CDR3 sequences; 10% to 15% are singletons and the top ten take 10%. The data were taken from a study of response to subunit inactivated influenza vaccine. General observations from the study: T cells newly recruited by each seasonal influenza vaccination are few, the authors suggested.

Germline assignment: CDR1 DFQATT and CDR2 SNEGSKA (reference sequence). The CDR3 is 13 residues long. Trimming took 6 bases from V and 5 from J; bases not matched to a gene: 9. This TCR derives from a man aged 45 to 65 who received an inactivated influenza vaccine. Source: PBMCs from blood, taken on the day of vaccination. The chain has TRBV20-1 and TRBJ2-7; the match to TRBD2 covers 8 bases. The CDR3 coding sequence is TGCAGTGCCCCAGGACTAGCCAGCGACGAGCAGTACTTC. This translates into CSAPGLASDEQYF.